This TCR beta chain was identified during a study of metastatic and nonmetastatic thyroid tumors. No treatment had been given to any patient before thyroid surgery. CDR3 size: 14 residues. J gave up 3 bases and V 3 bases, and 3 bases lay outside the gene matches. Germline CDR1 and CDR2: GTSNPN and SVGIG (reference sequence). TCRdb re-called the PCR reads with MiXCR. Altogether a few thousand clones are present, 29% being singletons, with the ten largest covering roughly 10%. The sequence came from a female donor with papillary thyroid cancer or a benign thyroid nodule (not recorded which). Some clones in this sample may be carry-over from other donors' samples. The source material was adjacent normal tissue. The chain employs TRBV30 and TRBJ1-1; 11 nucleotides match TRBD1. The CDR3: CAWRDRGRDTEAFF. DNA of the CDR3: TGTGCCTGGAGGGACAGGGGGCGGGACACTGAAGCTTTCTTT.